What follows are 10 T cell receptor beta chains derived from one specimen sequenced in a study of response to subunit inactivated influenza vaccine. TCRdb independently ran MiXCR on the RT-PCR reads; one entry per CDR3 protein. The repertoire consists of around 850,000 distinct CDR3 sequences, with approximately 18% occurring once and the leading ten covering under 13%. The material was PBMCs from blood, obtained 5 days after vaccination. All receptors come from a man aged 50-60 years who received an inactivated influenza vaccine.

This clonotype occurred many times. CDR3 sequence (DNA): TGCAGTGCCCTAGGGATGAATAGCAATCAGCCCCAGCATTTT. It translates to CSALGMNSNQPQHF. The chain has TRBV20-1 and TRBJ1-5, with no clear D. Germline V gene lookup returns CDR1 DFQATT and CDR2 SNEGSKA (reference sequence). The CDR3 runs 14 residues. V lost 6 bases and J lost 0, with 12 bases in between.

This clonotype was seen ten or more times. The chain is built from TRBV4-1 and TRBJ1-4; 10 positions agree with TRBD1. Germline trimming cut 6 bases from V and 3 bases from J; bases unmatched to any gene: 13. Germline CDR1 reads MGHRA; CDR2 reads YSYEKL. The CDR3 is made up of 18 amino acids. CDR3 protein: CASRSGTGARLANEKLFF. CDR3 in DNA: TGCGCCAGCAGGTCCGGGACAGGGGCAAGATTAGCTAATGAAAAACTGTTTTTT.

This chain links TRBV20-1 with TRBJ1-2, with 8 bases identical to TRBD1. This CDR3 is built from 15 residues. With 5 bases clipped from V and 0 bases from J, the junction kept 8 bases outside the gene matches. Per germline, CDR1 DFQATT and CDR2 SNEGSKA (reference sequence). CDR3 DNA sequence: TGCAGTGCTTCCGGGACAGGCAATGCTAACTATGGCTACACCTTC. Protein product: CSASGTGNANYGYTF.

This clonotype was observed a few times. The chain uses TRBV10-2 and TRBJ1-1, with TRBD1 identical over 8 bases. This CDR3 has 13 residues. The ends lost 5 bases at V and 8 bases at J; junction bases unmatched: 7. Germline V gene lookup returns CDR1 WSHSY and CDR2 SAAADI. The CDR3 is CASSPDRDREAFF. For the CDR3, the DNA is TGCGCCAGCAGTCCCGATCGGGACAGGGAAGCTTTCTTT.

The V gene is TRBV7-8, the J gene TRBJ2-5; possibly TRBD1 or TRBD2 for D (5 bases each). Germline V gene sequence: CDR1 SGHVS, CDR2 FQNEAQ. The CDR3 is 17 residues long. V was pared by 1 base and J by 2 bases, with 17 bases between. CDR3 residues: CASSLGVGPGPQETQYF. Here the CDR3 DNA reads TGTGCCAGCAGCTTAGGGGTCGGGCCGGGACCTCAAGAGACCCAGTACTTC.

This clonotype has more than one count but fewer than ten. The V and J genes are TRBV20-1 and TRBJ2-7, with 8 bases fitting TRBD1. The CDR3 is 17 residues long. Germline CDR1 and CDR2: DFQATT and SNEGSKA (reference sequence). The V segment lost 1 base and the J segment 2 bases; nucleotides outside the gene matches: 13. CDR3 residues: CSARGAPGQGSPYEQYF. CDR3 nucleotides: TGCAGTGCTAGAGGCGCCCCTGGACAGGGAAGTCCCTACGAGCAGTACTTC.

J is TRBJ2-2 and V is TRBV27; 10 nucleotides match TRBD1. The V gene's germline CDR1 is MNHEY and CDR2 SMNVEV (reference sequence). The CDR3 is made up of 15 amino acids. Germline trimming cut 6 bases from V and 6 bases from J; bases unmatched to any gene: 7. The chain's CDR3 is CASSGTGVRSGELFF. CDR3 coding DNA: TGTGCCAGCAGCGGGACAGGGGTTAGGTCCGGGGAGCTGTTTTTT.

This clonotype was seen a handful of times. The CDR3 loop is CASQQLGRGTGELFF. The CDR3, as DNA: TGTGCCAGCCAACAACTCGGGAGGGGCACCGGGGAGCTGTTTTTT. The chain employs TRBV6-1 and TRBJ2-2; TRBD2 agrees at 8 bases. J was trimmed by 4 bases and V by 8 bases; bases with no gene match: 9. The germline V gene has CDR1 MNHNS and CDR2 SASEGT. This CDR3 region has 15 residues.

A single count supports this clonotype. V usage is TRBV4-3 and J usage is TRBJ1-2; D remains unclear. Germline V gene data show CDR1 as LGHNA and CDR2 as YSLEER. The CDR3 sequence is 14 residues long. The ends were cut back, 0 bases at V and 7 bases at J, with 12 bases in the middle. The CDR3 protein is CASSQDRSLGGYTF. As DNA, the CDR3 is TGCGCCAGCAGCCAAGACAGGTCTCTTGGTGGCTACACCTTC.

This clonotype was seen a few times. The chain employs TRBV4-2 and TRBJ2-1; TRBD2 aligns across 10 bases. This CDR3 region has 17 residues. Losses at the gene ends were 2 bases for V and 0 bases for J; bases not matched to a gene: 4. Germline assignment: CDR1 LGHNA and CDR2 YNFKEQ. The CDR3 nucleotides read TGTGCCAGCAGCCAAAGTGCTAGCGGGAGCTCCTACAATGAGCAGTTCTTC. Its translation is CASSQSASGSSYNEQFF.